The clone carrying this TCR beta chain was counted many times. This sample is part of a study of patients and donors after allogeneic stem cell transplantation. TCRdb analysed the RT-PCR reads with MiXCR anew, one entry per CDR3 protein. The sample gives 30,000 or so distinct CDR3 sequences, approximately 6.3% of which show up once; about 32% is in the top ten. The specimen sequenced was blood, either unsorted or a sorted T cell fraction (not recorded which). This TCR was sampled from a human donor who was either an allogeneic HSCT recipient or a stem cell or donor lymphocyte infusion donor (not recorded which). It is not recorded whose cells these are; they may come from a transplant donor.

The CDR3 loop reads CASSFIRFQPQHF. The CDR3 DNA reads TGTGCCAGCAGTTTTATAAGGTTTCAGCCCCAGCATTTT. The chain has TRBV12-3 or TRBV12-4 and TRBJ1-5; no firm D call. The CDR3 is 13 amino acids. Deletions cut 3 bases from V and 6 bases from J, with 9 bases between.